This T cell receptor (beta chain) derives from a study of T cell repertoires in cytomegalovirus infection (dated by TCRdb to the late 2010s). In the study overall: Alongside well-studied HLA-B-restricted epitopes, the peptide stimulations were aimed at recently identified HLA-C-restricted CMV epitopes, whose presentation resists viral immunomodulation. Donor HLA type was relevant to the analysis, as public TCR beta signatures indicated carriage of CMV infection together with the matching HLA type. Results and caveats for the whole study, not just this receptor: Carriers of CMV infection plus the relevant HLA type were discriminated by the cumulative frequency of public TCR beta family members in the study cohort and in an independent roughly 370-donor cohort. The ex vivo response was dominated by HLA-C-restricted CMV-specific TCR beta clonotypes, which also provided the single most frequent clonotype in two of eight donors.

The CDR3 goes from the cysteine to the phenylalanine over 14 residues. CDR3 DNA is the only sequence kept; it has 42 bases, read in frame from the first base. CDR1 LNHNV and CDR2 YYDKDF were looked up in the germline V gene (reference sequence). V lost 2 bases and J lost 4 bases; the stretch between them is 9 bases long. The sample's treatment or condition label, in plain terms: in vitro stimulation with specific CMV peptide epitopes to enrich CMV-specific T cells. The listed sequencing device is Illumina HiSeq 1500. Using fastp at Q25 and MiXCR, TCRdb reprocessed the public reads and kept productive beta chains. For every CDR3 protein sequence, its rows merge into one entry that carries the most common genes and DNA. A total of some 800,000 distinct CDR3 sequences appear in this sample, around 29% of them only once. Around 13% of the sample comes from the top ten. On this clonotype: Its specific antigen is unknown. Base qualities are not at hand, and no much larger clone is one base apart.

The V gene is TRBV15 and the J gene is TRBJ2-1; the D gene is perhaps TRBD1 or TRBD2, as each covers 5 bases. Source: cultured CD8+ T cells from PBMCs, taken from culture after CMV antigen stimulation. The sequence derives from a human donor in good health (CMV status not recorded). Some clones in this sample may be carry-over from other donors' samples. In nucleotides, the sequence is TGTGCCACCAGCAGACCGGGACGGTACAATGAGCAGTTCTTC. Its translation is CATSRPGRYNEQFF.